This T cell receptor beta chain is from a study of blood T cell repertoires in COVID-19. TCRdb's table, derived via immunoSEQ multiplex PCR, lists solely in-frame clones and lacks some. The profile shows about 220,000 clones, 75% to 85% of them singletons. Per the germline V gene, CDR1 is SGHTA and CDR2 is FQGTGA. This CDR3 is built from 13 residues. The ends lost 5 bases at V and 8 bases at J; junction bases unmatched: 2. The chain is built from TRBV7-3 and TRBJ2-1, with 11 bases identical to TRBD1. The sequencing sample was made of peripheral blood. The sequence was collected from a man aged 50 or older with active or convalescent COVID-19. CDR3 coding DNA: TGTGCCAGCAGCCCGGGACAGGGGGATGAGCAGTTCTTC. This gives the protein CASSPGQGDEQFF. The entire variable domain, with the rest obtained from reference TRBV7-3 and TRBJ2-1, is as follows: GAGVSQTPSNKVTEKGKYVELRCDPISGHTALYWYRQSLGQGPEFLIYFQGTGAADDSGLPNDRFFAVRPEGSVSTLKIQRTERGDSAVYLCASSPGQGDEQFFGPGTRLTVL.